Given below is one T cell receptor beta chain in context. The table came from immunoSEQ multiplex PCR; TCRdb's copy has only in-frame clones and leaves some out. The table records tens of thousands of clones, 85% to 95% of them present only once. This specimen belongs to a study of T cell changes during pregnancy in multiple sclerosis. J gave up 4 bases and V 6 bases, and 5 bases lay outside the gene matches. Germline assignment: CDR1 SGHKS and CDR2 YYEKEE (reference sequence). The length of the CDR3 is 15 residues. Sequenced material: CD4+ T cells from peripheral blood mononuclear cells, taken in the second trimester of pregnancy. This sequence was found in a female donor with multiple sclerosis, enrolled in a pregnancy study. The chain combines TRBV5-5 with TRBJ2-2; 11 bases are shared with TRBD2. CDR3 amino acids: CASNRLAGITGELFF. In nucleotides, the CDR3 is TGTGCCAGCAACAGACTAGCGGGAATCACCGGGGAGCTGTTTTTT.